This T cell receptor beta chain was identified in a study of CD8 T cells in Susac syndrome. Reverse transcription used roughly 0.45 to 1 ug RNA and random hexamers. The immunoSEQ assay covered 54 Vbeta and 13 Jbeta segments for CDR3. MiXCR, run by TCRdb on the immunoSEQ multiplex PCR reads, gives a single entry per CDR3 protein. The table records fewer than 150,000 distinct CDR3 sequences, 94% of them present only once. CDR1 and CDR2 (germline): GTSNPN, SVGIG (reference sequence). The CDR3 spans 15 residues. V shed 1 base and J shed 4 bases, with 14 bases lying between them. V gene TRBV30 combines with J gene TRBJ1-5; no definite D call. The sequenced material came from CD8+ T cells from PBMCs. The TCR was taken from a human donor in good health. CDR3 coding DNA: TGTGCCTGGAGTGCCCCGTATCGTGGGAATCAGCCCCAGCATTTT. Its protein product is CAWSAPYRGNQPQHF.